Given below is one T cell receptor beta chain in context. Antigen unknown. The data stem from a study of T cell responses to AZD1222 COVID-19 vaccine. Study outcomes and limitations: Donors skewed white British and female; clonal diversity was possibly underestimated. A reported finding is that nearly half of spike-specific TCRs target unmutated variant regions. Just five to seven people given AZD1222 tested seropositive at baseline.

The CDR3 sequence is 13 residues long. Germline V gene sequence: CDR1 MDHEN, CDR2 SYDVKM. V shed 2 bases and J shed 8 bases, with 9 bases lying between them. Sequencing used immunoSEQ multiplex PCR; TCRdb keeps in-frame clones, though not all of them. The sample yields 120,000 or so clones, just over 90% seen once. The source was peripheral blood, collected on day 0 of AZD1222 vaccination. The chain recombines TRBV28 with TRBJ1-4, with D uncertain. This TCR was sampled from an adult in good health. CDR3 sequence reads: CASSLRNPEKLFF. CDR3 DNA: TGTGCCAGCAGTTTAAGGAACCCCGAAAAACTGTTTTTT. Supplemented by reference TRBV28 and TRBJ1-4, the full variable domain reads DVKVTQSSRYLVKRTGEKVFLECVQDMDHENMFWYRQDPGLGLRLIYFSYDVKMKEKGDIPEGYSVSREKKERFSLILESASTNQTSMYLCASSLRNPEKLFFGSGTQLSVL.